Listed here are 17 T cell receptor beta chains from one sample, sequenced in a study of glioma-infiltrating T cells. Using RNA template, CDR3s of TCR alpha and beta were amplified with iRepertoire arm-PCR. MiXCR was run by TCRdb on the multiplex PCR reads, yielding one entry per CDR3 protein. The sample lists about 110,000 distinct CDR3 sequences, less than 30% seen once, with about a third in the top ten. Sequenced material: glioma tissue, nonneoplastic brain tissue, or PBMCs (not recorded which). Receptors originate from a human donor with low-grade glioma or glioblastoma, undergoing nonglioma brain surgery, or in good health (not recorded which).

This clonotype was counted at least ten times. CDR3 in DNA: TGCGCCAGCAGCCAAGTTGGAAAGGGGGGCAACTATGGCTACACCTTC. Amino acid sequence: CASSQVGKGGNYGYTF. The gene calls are TRBV4-3 and TRBJ1-2, with D perhaps matching TRBD1 (6 bases). Per the germline V gene, CDR1 is LGHNA and CDR2 is YSLEER. The CDR3 has 16 amino acids. V was clipped by 1 base and J by 2 bases, with 14 bases between them.

The chain has TRBV3-1 and TRBJ1-2; D call uncertain. V lost 4 bases to trimming and J lost 8 bases, with 11 bases between them. Germline CDR1 LGHDT, CDR2 YNNKEL (reference sequence). The CDR3 is 12 amino acids. DNA of the CDR3: TGTGCCAGCAGCCGCGGTCCCGAGGGCTACACCTTC. Amino acid sequence: CASSRGPEGYTF. Combining the CDR3 with reference TRBV3-1 and TRBJ1-2 gives the whole variable domain DTAVSQTPKYLVTQMGNDKSIKCEQNLGHDTMYWYKQDSKKFLKIMFSYNNKELIINETVPNRFSPKSPDKAHLNLHINSLELGDSAVYFCASSRGPEGYTFGSGTRLTVV.

This clonotype has ten or more counts. This sequence joins TRBV28 and TRBJ2-5; TRBD1 or TRBD2 may be the D gene (7 bases each). V lost 6 bases to trimming and J lost 5 bases, with 19 bases between them. Germline V gene sequence: CDR1 MDHEN, CDR2 SYDVKM. This CDR3 region has 15 residues. The CDR3 DNA reads as TGTGCCAGCAGATTCTGGCAGGGGGGGTACGAGACCCAGTACTTC. This codes for CASRFWQGGYETQYF.

This clonotype was detected ten times or more. The CDR3 sequence: CASRQPGGANEKLFF. Here the CDR3 DNA reads TGTGCCAGCAGACAACCAGGGGGGGCTAATGAAAAACTGTTTTTT. The chain carries TRBV6-2 or TRBV6-3 and TRBJ1-4; 7 nucleotides agree with TRBD1. The germline V gene has CDR1 MNHEY and CDR2 SVGEGT. Unmatched junction bases numbered 7, after V lost 6 bases and J lost 3 bases. The CDR3 runs to 15 residues.

The J gene is TRBJ2-5, the V gene TRBV12-5; 8 positions match TRBD2. Per the germline V gene, CDR1 is LGHNT and CDR2 is FRNRAP. The CDR3 extends over 16 amino acids. The junction had 8 bases not matched to a gene; V was cut back by 0 bases and J by 5 bases. CDR3 loop: CASGLVLNSGAETQYF. The CDR3 DNA is TGTGCTAGTGGTTTGGTATTGAATAGCGGGGCGGAGACCCAGTACTTC.

This sequence joins TRBV6-1 and TRBJ2-5; 15 nucleotides agree with TRBD2. Germline V gene sequence: CDR1 MNHNS, CDR2 SASEGT. This CDR3 has 18 amino acids. V shed 5 bases, J shed 0 bases, and the junction held 7 bases outside the gene matches. The CDR3 sequence is CASSFGLAGGLYQETQYF. In nucleotides, the CDR3 is TGTGCCAGCAGTTTTGGACTAGCGGGGGGGTTGTACCAAGAGACCCAGTACTTC.

Ten or more counts support this clonotype. The chain recombines TRBV20-1 with TRBJ2-1; TRBD2 aligns across 8 bases. This CDR3 region has 17 residues. V dropped 0 bases and J dropped 3; count of bases not matched to a gene: 10. Germline V gives CDR1 DFQATT, CDR2 SNEGSKA (reference sequence). The CDR3 nucleotides read TGCAGTGCTAGAGATTTACTCCTCCGGGAGGGCTACAATGAGCAGTTCTTC. Amino acid sequence: CSARDLLLREGYNEQFF.

At least ten counts were recorded for this clonotype. The J gene is TRBJ1-2, the V gene TRBV11-3; a weak D match, TRBD1 (6 bases). Looked up from germline, CDR1 is SGHNT and CDR2 is YENEEA. V was cut by 4 bases and J by 7 bases, with 10 bases left in between. The CDR3 runs 12 residues. CDR3 nucleotides: TGTGCCAGCAGCTGGGGGACAACTGGCTACACCTTC. It yields the protein CASSWGTTGYTF.

This clonotype was found many times. The gene calls are TRBV7-3 and TRBJ1-1; TRBD1 matches at 11 bases. The CDR3 has 15 residues. V lost 2 bases and J lost 4; bases outside the gene matches: 3. Germline CDR1 reads SGHTA; CDR2 reads FQGTGA. CDR3 loop: CASSLGTGGSTEAFF. The DNA of the CDR3 is TGTGCCAGCAGCTTAGGGACAGGGGGGAGCACTGAAGCTTTCTTT.

This clonotype was picked up many times. This chain connects TRBV28 to TRBJ2-7; 8 nucleotides agree with TRBD2. Germline trimming cut 4 bases from V and 7 bases from J; bases unmatched to any gene: 3. The CDR3 contains 12 residues. Germline V gives CDR1 MDHEN, CDR2 SYDVKM. In DNA, the CDR3 is TGTGCCAGCAGTTCGGGGGGGGAAGAGCAGTACTTC. As protein: CASSSGGEEQYF.

The table lists this clonotype with many counts. V and J are TRBV18 and TRBJ2-7; 8 bases fit TRBD1. Germline V gene data show CDR1 as KGHSH and CDR2 as LQKENI. This CDR3 region has 14 residues. V gave up 3 bases and J gave up 2 bases; unmatched junction bases: 3. The DNA of the CDR3 is TGTGCCAGCTCACCTCGACAGGGGACCTACGAGCAGTACTTC. Translating it yields CASSPRQGTYEQYF. The full variable domain, in which reference TRBV18 and TRBJ2-7 provide the parts outside the CDR3, is NAGVMQNPRHLVRRRGQEARLRCSPMKGHSHVYWYRQLPEEGLKFMVYLQKENIIDESGMPKERFSAEFPKEGPSILRIQQVVRGDSAAYFCASSPRQGTYEQYFGPGTRLTVT.

This clonotype has only a few counts. V and J are TRBV4-2 and TRBJ2-3; D gene unclear. Germline V gene sequence: CDR1 LGHNA, CDR2 YNFKEQ. V lost 2 bases and J lost 0, with 12 bases in between. The length of the CDR3 is 16 residues. CDR3 DNA: TGTGCCAGCAGCCAAAACGCCCGTTCGAGCACAGATACGCAGTATTTT. Amino acids: CASSQNARSSTDTQYF.

This clonotype was counted at least ten times. The V and J genes are TRBV7-9 and TRBJ1-2; the D is unclear. V was cut by 4 bases and J by 5 bases, with 5 bases left in between. This CDR3 is built from 11 residues. CDR1 is SEHNR and CDR2 is FQNEAQ in the germline V gene (reference sequence). Here the CDR3 DNA reads TGTGCCAGCAGCTCAGATTATGGCTACACCTTC. It is translated as CASSSDYGYTF.

This clonotype was seen many times. V gene TRBV7-2 combines with J gene TRBJ2-3, with 10 bases aligning to TRBD2. V shed 1 base and J 5 bases; nucleotides not matched to a gene: 6. In germline, CDR1 is SGHTA, CDR2 FQGNSA. The CDR3 length is 16 residues. CDR3 amino acids: CASSLGLAGEGDTQYF. For the CDR3, the DNA is TGTGCCAGCAGCTTAGGGCTAGCGGGAGAAGGAGATACGCAGTATTTT.

This clonotype was seen repeatedly, ten times or more. This chain connects TRBV11-2 to TRBJ1-6; possibly TRBD1 for D (6 bases). The CDR3 has 18 residues. The V end was cut by 0 bases, the J end by 0 bases, with 12 bases between. CDR1 and CDR2 from the germline V gene are SGHAT and FQNNGV. The CDR3 loop reads CASSLEDSYSSYNSPLHF. The CDR3 DNA sequence: TGTGCCAGCAGCTTAGAGGACAGCTATAGCTCCTATAATTCACCCCTCCACTTT.

The CDR3 sequence is CASSEGPREQYF. CDR3 nucleotide sequence: TGTGCCAGTAGCGAAGGACCGCGTGAGCAGTACTTC. This sequence joins TRBV6-5 and TRBJ2-7; D perhaps matches TRBD2 (5 bases). CDR3 length: 12 amino acids. In germline, CDR1 is MNHEY, CDR2 SVGAGI. Trimming removed 9 bases from V and 7 bases from J, with 16 bases in between.

This clonotype came up many times. The J gene is TRBJ2-1, the V gene TRBV20-1; 10 bases align to TRBD1. The CDR3 length is 14 residues. V lost 3 bases and J lost 4; bases outside the gene matches: 3. CDR1 and CDR2 (germline): DFQATT, SNEGSKA (reference sequence). The CDR3 coding sequence is TGCAGTGCTAGGACAGGGGGCACATACAATGAGCAGTTCTTC. Its protein is CSARTGGTYNEQFF.